This T cell receptor (beta chain) derives from a study of blood T cell repertoires in COVID-19. Across the study: Samples came from the United States, Italy and Spain, spanning acute and convalescent COVID-19. T cells, B-cell-depleted T cells, or PBMCs provided the cDNA or gDNA that served as material.

CDR1 LNHNV and CDR2 YYDKDF come from the germline V gene (reference sequence). J was trimmed by 0 bases and V by 1 base; bases with no gene match: 0. The CDR3 has 15 residues. The sample holds a few counts of this clone. This specimen includes other DNA sequences encoding the same CDR3. Sequencing used immunoSEQ multiplex PCR; TCRdb keeps in-frame clones, though not all of them. The data show a few hundred thousand clones, around nine tenths seen once. This receptor was obtained from a woman aged 60-70 years who had recovered from COVID-19. The rearrangement links TRBV15 to TRBJ2-1, with TRBD1 matching 7 bases. Sequenced: PBMCs or T cells enriched from blood (not recorded which). CDR3 protein: CATSRAGGSYNEQFF. In DNA form, the CDR3 reads TGTGCCACCAGCAGAGCAGGGGGCTCCTACAATGAGCAGTTCTTC.